Sequencing of this T cell receptor (beta chain) was carried out in a study of blood T cell repertoires in COVID-19. In the study overall: Specimens from acute and convalescent COVID-19 originated in the United States, Italy and Spain. From T cells, B-cell-depleted T cells, or PBMCs came the material, which was cDNA or gDNA.

Libraries were prepared by immunoSEQ multiplex PCR; TCRdb keeps only in-frame clonotypes and omits some of them. The data hold around 260,000 clones, with about 85% observed a single time. Per germline, CDR1 SGHTA and CDR2 FQGNSA. V gave up 0 bases and J gave up 7 bases, with 10 bases separating them. The CDR3 spans 14 residues. V gene TRBV7-2 combines with J gene TRBJ1-5; D is unresolved. Sequencing was carried out using peripheral blood. The sequence was obtained from a man between 60 and 70 years old with acute or convalescent COVID-19. The CDR3 protein is CASSLAHEEQPQHF. As DNA, the CDR3 is TGTGCCAGCAGCTTAGCGCATGAGGAACAGCCCCAGCATTTT. The entire variable domain, with the rest obtained from reference TRBV7-2 and TRBJ1-5, is as follows: GAGVSQSPSNKVTEKGKDVELRCDPISGHTALYWYRQSLGQGLEFLIYFQGNSAPDKSGLPSDRFSAERTGGSVSTLTIQRTQQEDSAVYLCASSLAHEEQPQHFGDGTRLSIL.